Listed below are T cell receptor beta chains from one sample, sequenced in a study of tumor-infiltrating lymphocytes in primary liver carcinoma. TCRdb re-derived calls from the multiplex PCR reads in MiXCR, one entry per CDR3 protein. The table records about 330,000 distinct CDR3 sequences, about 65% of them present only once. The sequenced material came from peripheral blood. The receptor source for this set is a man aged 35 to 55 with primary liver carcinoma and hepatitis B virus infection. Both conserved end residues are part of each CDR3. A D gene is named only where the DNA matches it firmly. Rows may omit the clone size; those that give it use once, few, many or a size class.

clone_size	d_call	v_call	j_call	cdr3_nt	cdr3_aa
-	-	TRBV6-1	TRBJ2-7	TGTGACAGCTTCTACGGGACCCGCTCCGAGCAGTACTTC	CDSFYGTRSEQYF
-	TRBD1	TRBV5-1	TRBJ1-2	TGCGCCAGCAGCTTGTCTACAGGGGGAAGCTATGGCTACACCTTC	CASSLSTGGSYGYTF
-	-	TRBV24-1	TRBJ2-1	TGTGCCACCAGTGACTCTTGGGGGTTTTTGAATGAGCAGTTCTTC	CATSDSWGFLNEQFF
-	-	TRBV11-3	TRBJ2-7	TGTGCCAGCAGCTTTCGTGTGGGCTCCGAGCAATACTTC	CASSFRVGSEQYF
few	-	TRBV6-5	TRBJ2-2	TGTGCCAGCAGTTACGGTACTACCTACACCGGGGAGCTGTTTTTT	CASSYGTTYTGELFF
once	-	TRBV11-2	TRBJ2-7	TGTGCCAGCAGCCTCCGGCTAGCGCTAGTCTACGAGCAGTACTTC	CASSLRLALVYEQYF
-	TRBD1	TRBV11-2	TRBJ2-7	TGTGCCAGCAGCTTATGGACAGGGGGTCGCGAGCAGCACTTC	CASSLWTGGREQHF
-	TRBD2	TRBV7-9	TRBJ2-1	TGTGCCAGCAGCTTAGAAGGGCTAGCGGGAGTAGTGCAGTTCTTC	CASSLEGLAGVVQFF
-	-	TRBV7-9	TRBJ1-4	TGTGCCAGCAGCACAACAGGGAATCCAAATGAAAAACTGTTTTTT	CASSTTGNPNEKLFF
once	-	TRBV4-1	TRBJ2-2	TGCGCCAGCAGCCAAGATTGGGTAGCCACGAACACCGGGGAGCTGTTTTTT	CASSQDWVATNTGELFF
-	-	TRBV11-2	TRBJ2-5	TGTGCCAGCAGCTTAGATCACAGGGAGGTTGAGACCCAGTGCTTC	CASSLDHREVETQCF
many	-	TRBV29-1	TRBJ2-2	TGCAGCGTTGAAAGGCTAGCCAACACCGGGGAGCTGTTTTTT	CSVERLANTGELFF
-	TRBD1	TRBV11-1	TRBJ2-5	TGTGCCAGCAGCTTCAGACAGGGGGCTGTTGAAGAGACACTGTACTTC	CASSFRQGAVEETLYF
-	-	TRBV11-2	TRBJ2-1	TGTGCCAGCAGCTTAAGACTCCGGGGCTTTTCGGATGAGCAGTTCTTC	CASSLRLRGFSDEQFF
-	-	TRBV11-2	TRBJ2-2	TGTGCCAGGAGCTCTCCCCCGAACACCGGGGAGCTGTTTTTT	CARSSPPNTGELFF
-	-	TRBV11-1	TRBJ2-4	TGTGCCAGCAGCCAAGCCAGGACGCTGGGGATAAACATTCAGTACTTC	CASSQARTLGINIQYF
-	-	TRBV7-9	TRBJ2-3	TGTGCCAGCAGCTTAGTACTGGGTGATGATACGCAGTATTTT	CASSLVLGDDTQYF
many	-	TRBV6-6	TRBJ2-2	TGTGCCAGCAGCCCCGTGCAGGGGAGCACCGGGGAGCTGTTTTTT	CASSPVQGSTGELFF
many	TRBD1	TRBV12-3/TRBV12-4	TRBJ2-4	TGTGCCAGCAGTTTTCAAGGGACAGGGAAAAACATTCAGTACTTC	CASSFQGTGKNIQYF
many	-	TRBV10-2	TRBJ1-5	TGCGCCAGCAGTGAGGGAGAGACAGGACTTGGGCCCCAGCATTTT	CASSEGETGLGPQHF
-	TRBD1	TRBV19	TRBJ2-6	TGTGCCAGTAGAGACAGGGTTGGGGCCGACGTCCTGACTTTC	CASRDRVGADVLTF
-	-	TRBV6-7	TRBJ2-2	TGTGCCAGCAGTTACTCCCAGGACAGCAACACCGGGGAGCTGTTTTTT	CASSYSQDSNTGELFF
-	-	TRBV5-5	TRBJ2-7	TGTGCCAGCAGCTTGGGTTTGGAAGGGGAGGCCTACGAGCGGTACTTC	CASSLGLEGEAYERYF
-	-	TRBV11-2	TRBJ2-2	TGTGCCAGCAGCTTATTAGGCGGGATTGCTACCGGGGAGCTGTTTTTT	CASSLLGGIATGELFF
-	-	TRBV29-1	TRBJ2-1	TGCAGCGTGAGATCAGACATCAGAGGCTATGAGCAATTCTTC	CSVRSDIRGYEQFF
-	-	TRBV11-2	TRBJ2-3	TGTGCCAGTGGCTCCACACAGGATACGCAGTATTTT	CASGSTQDTQYF
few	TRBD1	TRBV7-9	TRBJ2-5	TGTGCCAGCAGCTTCAGGGGGCAAGTAGAGACCCAGTACTTC	CASSFRGQVETQYF
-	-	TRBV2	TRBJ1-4	TGTGCCAGCAGTGAGGGTGTGAAAAGTGAAAAACTGTTTTTT	CASSEGVKSEKLFF
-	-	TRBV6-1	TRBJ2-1	TGTGCCAGCCCTGCCTCTAGCTCCTACTACAATGAGCAGTTCTTC	CASPASSSYYNEQFF